A selection of T cell receptor beta chains follows, all from one sample in a study of T cell changes during pregnancy in multiple sclerosis. The table came from immunoSEQ multiplex PCR; TCRdb's copy has only in-frame clones and leaves some out. The sample consists of 89,000 or so clones, about 91% of them appearing once. This specimen was PBMCs, taken in the first trimester of pregnancy. These receptors were collected from a female donor in good health, serving as a control in a pregnancy study. Some clones in this sample may be carry-over from other donors' samples. The CDR3 runs from the conserved cysteine through the conserved F or W.

v_gene,j_gene,CDR3aa
TRBV25-1,TRBJ2-3,CASSGESGRTDTQYF
TRBV6-5,TRBJ1-1,CASSEILDTEAFF
TRBV5-1,TRBJ1-4,CASNRQGAGEKLFF
TRBV7-2,TRBJ2-7,CASSLVAGGSYEQYF
TRBV5-1,TRBJ1-1,CASSPRDRQNTEAFF
TRBV11-3,TRBJ2-3,CASSLFGGTGDTQYF
TRBV27,TRBJ1-5,CASSPMTGKFGQPQHF
TRBV5-6,TRBJ2-7,CASSLDRLAALQYF
TRBV4-1,TRBJ1-4,CASSQARTATNEKLFF
TRBV2,TRBJ1-2,CADAEAYGYTF
TRBV29-1,TRBJ2-7,CSISGTSGSYEQYF
TRBV28,TRBJ1-4,CASSLNTGLGEKLFF
TRBV5-1,TRBJ1-4,CASSLGTNEKLFF
TRBV29-1,TRBJ2-7,CSTSQGVVGSSYEQYF
TRBV1,TRBJ2-5,CTSSQKSGPGSETQYF
TRBV11-3,TRBJ2-5,CASRGRSGTGGDETQYF
TRBV7-2,TRBJ2-3,CASRIQGYTDTQYF
TRBV5-1,TRBJ1-6,CASSPRGESSYNSPLHF
TRBV5-4,TRBJ1-1,CASSLNSGGVEAFF
TRBV10-1,TRBJ1-5,CASSDRRTANQPQHF
TRBV13,TRBJ2-1,CASSPRTSGTTFGTYNEQFF
TRBV7-2,TRBJ1-1,CASSLDPGTGGMNTEAFF
TRBV5-6,TRBJ1-1,CASRPGSGVTEAFF
TRBV6-5,TRBJ1-1,CASSPFRGTEAFF
TRBV28,TRBJ2-4,CASILQGSVAKNIQYF
TRBV19,TRBJ1-3,CASSPQGAVIGNTIYF
TRBV30,TRBJ2-1,CAWSVSGYNEQFF
TRBV27,TRBJ2-7,CASSFPGQGRYEQYF
TRBV5-4,TRBJ1-6,CASTPDRGQNSPLHF
TRBV4-3,TRBJ2-1,CASRLAVSSYNEQFF
TRBV6-1,TRBJ2-5,CASSEWAEGQETQYF
TRBV10-3,TRBJ2-1,CAISEAGLSSYNEQFF
TRBV4-3,TRBJ2-7,CASSQDYRRGYEQYF
TRBV19,TRBJ1-2,CASSPDRSYGYTF
TRBV19,TRBJ1-2,CASSKLQGNSVGYTF
TRBV28,NA,CASDNMGQDIYEQYF
TRBV30,TRBJ2-5,CAWSVMRRETQYF
TRBV2,TRBJ1-5,CASSDKQHSNQPQHF
TRBV19,TRBJ1-2,CASTPPPRQDSNYGYTF
TRBV28,TRBJ2-2,CASSLWSGGRSGELFF
TRBV18,TRBJ2-7,CASSTWTSGIEQYF
TRBV9,TRBJ1-1,CASSSRTDYTEAFF
TRBV28,TRBJ2-1,CASSFAGTYNEQFF
TRBV2,TRBJ2-3,CASSEGSGWEDTQYF
TRBV29-1,TRBJ1-1,CSVGGGNIWGF
TRBV4-1,TRBJ2-1,CASSQELAGGAIYNEQFF
TRBV7-9,TRBJ1-3,CASSLDGNTIYF
TRBV6-5,TRBJ1-3,CASSYSWAASGNTIYF
TRBV30,TRBJ2-3,CAWNVGGTDTQYF
TRBV4-2,TRBJ2-1,CASSQDRGGKNEQFF
TRBV7-9,TRBJ1-1,CASRQGEAEAFF
TRBV6-1,TRBJ2-7,CASSEVASPSYEQYF
TRBV6-1,TRBJ2-7,CASRGGSYEQYF
TRBV7-6,TRBJ1-1,CASSLKGVNTEAFF
TRBV4-2,TRBJ2-7,CASSQDWDRVGTYEQYF
TRBV6-4,TRBJ2-2,CASSDSARGSGGGELFF
TRBV28,TRBJ2-4,CASSQTTGGKNIQYF
TRBV28,TRBJ2-3,CASSPSSGLAGSTDTQYF
TRBV28,TRBJ2-7,CASSLSPTGWTLSYEQYF
TRBV7-9,TRBJ2-7,CASSLRGQPYEQYF